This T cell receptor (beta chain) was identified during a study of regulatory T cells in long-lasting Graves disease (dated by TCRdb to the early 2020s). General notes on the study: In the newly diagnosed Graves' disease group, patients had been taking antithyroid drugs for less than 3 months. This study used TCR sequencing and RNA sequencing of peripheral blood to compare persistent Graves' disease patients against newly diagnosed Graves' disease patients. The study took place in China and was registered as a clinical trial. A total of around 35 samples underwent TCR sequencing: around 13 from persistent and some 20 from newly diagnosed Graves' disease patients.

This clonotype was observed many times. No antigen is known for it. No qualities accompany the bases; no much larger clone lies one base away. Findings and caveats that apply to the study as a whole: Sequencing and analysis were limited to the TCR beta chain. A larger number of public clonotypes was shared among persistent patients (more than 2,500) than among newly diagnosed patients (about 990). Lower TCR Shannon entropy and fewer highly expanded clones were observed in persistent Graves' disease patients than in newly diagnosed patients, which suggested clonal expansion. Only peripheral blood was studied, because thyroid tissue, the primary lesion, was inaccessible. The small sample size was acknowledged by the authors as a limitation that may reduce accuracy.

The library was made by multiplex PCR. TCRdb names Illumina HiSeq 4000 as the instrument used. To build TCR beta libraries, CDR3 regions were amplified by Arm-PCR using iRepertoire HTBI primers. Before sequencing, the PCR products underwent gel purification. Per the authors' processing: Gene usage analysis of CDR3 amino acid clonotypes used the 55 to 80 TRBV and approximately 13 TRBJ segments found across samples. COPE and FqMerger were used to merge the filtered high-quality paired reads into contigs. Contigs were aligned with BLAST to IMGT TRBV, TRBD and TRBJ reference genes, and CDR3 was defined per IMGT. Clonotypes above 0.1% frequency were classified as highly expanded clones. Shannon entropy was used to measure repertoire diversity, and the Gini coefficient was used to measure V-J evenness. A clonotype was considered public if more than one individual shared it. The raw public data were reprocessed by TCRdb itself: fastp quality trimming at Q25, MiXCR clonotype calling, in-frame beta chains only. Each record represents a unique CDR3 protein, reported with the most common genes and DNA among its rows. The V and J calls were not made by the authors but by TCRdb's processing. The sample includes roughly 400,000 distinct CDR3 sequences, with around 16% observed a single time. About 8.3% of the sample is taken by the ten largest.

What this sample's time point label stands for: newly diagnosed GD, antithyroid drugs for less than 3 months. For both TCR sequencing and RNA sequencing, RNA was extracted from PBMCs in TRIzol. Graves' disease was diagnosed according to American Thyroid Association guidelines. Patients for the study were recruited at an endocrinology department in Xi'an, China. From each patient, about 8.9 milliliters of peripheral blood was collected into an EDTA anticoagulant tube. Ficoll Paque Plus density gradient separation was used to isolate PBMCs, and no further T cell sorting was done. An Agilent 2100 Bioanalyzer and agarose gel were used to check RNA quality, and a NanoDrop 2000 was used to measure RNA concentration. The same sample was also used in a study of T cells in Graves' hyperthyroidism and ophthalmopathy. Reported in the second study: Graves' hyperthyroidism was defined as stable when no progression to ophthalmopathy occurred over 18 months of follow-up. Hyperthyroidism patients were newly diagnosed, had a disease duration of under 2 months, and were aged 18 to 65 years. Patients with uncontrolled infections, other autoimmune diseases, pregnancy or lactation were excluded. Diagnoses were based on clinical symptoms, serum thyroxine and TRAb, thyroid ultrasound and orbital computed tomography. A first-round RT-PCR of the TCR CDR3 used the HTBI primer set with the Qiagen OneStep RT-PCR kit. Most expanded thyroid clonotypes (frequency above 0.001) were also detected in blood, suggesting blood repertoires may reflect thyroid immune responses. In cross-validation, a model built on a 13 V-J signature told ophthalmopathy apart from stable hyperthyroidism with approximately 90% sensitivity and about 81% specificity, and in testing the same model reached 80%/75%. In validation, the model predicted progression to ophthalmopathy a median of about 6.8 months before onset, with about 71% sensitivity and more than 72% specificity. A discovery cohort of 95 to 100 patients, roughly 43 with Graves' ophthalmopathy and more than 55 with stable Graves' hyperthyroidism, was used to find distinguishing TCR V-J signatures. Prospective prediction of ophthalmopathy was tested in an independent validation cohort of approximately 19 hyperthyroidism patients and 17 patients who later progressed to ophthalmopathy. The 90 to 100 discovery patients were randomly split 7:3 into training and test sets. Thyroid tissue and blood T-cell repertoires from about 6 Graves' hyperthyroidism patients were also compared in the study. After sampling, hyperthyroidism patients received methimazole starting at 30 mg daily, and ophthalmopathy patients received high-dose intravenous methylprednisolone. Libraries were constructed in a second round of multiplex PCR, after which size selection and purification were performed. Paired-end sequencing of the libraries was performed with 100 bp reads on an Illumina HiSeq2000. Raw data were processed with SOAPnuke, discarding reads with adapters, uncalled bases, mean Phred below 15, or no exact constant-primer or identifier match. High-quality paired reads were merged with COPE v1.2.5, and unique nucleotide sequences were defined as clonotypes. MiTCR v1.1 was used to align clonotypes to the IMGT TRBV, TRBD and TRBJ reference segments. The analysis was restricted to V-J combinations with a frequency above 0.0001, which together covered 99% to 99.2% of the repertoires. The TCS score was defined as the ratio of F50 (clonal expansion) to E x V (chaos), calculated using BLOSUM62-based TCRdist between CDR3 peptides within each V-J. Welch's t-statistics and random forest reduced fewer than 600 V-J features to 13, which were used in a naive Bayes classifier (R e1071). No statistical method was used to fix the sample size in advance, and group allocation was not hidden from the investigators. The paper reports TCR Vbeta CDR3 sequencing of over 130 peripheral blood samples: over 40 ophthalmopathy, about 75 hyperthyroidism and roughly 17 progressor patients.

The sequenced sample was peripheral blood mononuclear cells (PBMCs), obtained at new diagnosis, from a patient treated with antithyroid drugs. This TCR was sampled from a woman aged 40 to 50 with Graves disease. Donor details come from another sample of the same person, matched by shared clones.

The sequenced DNA: TGTGCTAGTGGTTTGGTACGAGTCGGGGAGCTGTTTTTT. The encoded protein is CASGLVRVGELFF. Recombination linked TRBV12-5 to TRBJ2-2, with no D gene named confidently. Reading the germline V gene gives CDR1 LGHNT and CDR2 FRNRAP. The CDR3, cysteine through phenylalanine, is 13 amino acids long. The entry retains the CDR3 DNA only, 39 bases that are in frame from base 1. V gives up 0 bases and J gives up 7 bases, and the segment between their germline ends measures 6 bases.